The rows below give T cell receptor beta chains drawn from one sample of a study of response to subunit inactivated influenza vaccine. From the RT-PCR reads, TCRdb called clonotypes with MiXCR, one entry per CDR3 protein. Of roughly 630,000 distinct CDR3 sequences detected, 14% appear once; the ten largest clones hold approximately 7.6%. The sample consisted of PBMCs from blood, taken approximately 15 days before vaccination. Receptors were obtained from a man aged 50 or older who received an inactivated influenza vaccine. The CDR3 runs from the conserved cysteine through the conserved F or W.

cdr3_aa: CASSLDSASGRAVNNEQFF; v_call: TRBV5-1; j_call: TRBJ2-1
cdr3_aa: CAISERVVKVLNYNEQFF; v_call: TRBV10-3; j_call: TRBJ2-1
cdr3_aa: CASSIYRGQETQYF; v_call: TRBV7-8; j_call: TRBJ2-5
cdr3_aa: CASSYRTSGTYNEQFF; v_call: TRBV5-6; j_call: TRBJ2-1
cdr3_aa: CASRNPSGRNNNEQFF; v_call: TRBV3-1; j_call: TRBJ2-1
cdr3_aa: CSAGATGPGYGYTF; v_call: TRBV29-1; j_call: TRBJ1-2
cdr3_aa: CASSFDLRIEKLFF; v_call: TRBV5-1; j_call: TRBJ1-4
cdr3_aa: CSARDRSEGYTF; v_call: TRBV20-1; j_call: TRBJ1-2
cdr3_aa: CASSPDEVAGGSRRGETQYF; v_call: TRBV4-1; j_call: TRBJ2-5
cdr3_aa: CASRVTPGGYGYTF; v_call: TRBV12-3/TRBV12-4; j_call: TRBJ1-2
cdr3_aa: CASSYFDAENYEQYF; v_call: TRBV6-2/TRBV6-3; j_call: TRBJ2-7
cdr3_aa: CATTQAYSNQPQHF; v_call: TRBV15; j_call: TRBJ1-5
cdr3_aa: CASRRTSESSYNEQFF; v_call: TRBV2; j_call: TRBJ2-1
cdr3_aa: CAISEGKETQYF; v_call: TRBV10-3; j_call: TRBJ2-5
cdr3_aa: CSAAGASGSYYEQYF; v_call: TRBV29-1; j_call: TRBJ2-7
cdr3_aa: CASSGLANSYEQYF; v_call: TRBV5-1; j_call: TRBJ2-7
cdr3_aa: CASSLAYGTPTGELFF; v_call: TRBV5-1; j_call: TRBJ2-2
cdr3_aa: CASSQIGGSYNEQFF; v_call: TRBV4-2; j_call: TRBJ2-1